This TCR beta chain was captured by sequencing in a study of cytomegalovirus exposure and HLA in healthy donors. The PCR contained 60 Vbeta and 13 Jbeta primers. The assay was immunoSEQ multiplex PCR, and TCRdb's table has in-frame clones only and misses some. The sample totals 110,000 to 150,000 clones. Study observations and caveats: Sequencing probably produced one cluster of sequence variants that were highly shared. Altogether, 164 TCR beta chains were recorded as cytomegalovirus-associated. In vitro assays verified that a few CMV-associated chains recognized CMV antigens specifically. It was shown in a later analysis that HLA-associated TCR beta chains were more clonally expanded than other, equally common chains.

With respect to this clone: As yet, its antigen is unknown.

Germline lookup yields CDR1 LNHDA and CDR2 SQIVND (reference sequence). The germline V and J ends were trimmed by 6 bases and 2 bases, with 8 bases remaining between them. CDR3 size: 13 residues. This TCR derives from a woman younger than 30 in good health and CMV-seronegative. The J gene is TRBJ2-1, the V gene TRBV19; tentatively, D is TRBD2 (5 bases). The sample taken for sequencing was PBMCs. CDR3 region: CASRTTTYNEQFF. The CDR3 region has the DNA TGTGCCAGTAGGACTACCACCTACAATGAGCAGTTCTTC.